These T cell receptor beta chains were read from a single sample in a study of T cells in narcolepsy. Repertoires were generated with immunoSEQ multiplex PCR, while TCRdb's copy carries only in-frame clones and drops some. The sample lists some 37,000 clones, roughly 88% seen once, with about 1.6% in the top ten. The sample comprised CD45RA- memory CD4+ T cells from PBMCs. These receptors all stem from a human donor with narcolepsy. Each CDR3 is given with its conserved first and last residue. D genes are given only for firm matches. Expanded clones are given a class, and other clones once, few, many or no size at all.

V gene	clone size	D gene	J gene	CDR3 DNA	CDR3 protein
TRBV25-1	.	.	TRBJ1-2	TGTGCCAGCACACCCGGGACGCTCTATGGCTACACCTTC	CASTPGTLYGYTF
TRBV20-1	.	TRBD1	TRBJ2-7	TGCAGTGCTGGACAGGGATACGAGCAGTACTTC	CSAGQGYEQYF
TRBV7-8	.	.	TRBJ1-1	TGTGCCAGCAGCTTATCTGAGGGCGGGGTAGCTTTCTTT	CASSLSEGGVAFF
TRBV27	.	TRBD2	TRBJ2-2	TGTGCCAGCAAAAGGAGCCCCCTGGACGGGAGGGATACCGGGGAGCTGTTTTTT	CASKRSPLDGRDTGELFF
TRBV19	.	.	TRBJ1-1	TGTGCCAGTAGCAAAAGGCCCCCGGACACTGAAGCTTTCTTT	CASSKRPPDTEAFF
TRBV15	once	TRBD1	TRBJ1-1	TGTGCCACCAGCAGAGGGAGGGGGACAGGGGACACTGAAGCTTTCTTT	CATSRGRGTGDTEAFF
TRBV11-3	.	.	TRBJ2-3	TGTGCCAGCAGCTTAGTAGGGGTTGGTACGCAGTATTTT	CASSLVGVGTQYF
TRBV7-2	.	.	TRBJ1-2	TGTGCCAGCAGCACCCGATTCTATGGCTACACCTTC	CASSTRFYGYTF
TRBV7-9	.	.	TRBJ1-6	TGTGCCAGCAGCTTAGAACAGTATAATTCACCCCTCCACTTT	CASSLEQYNSPLHF
TRBV5-5	.	TRBD1	TRBJ1-2	TGTGCCAGCAGCTTGGATTCATGGACAGGAAACTATGGCTACACCTTC	CASSLDSWTGNYGYTF
TRBV2	.	TRBD2	TRBJ2-7	TGTGCCAGCAGGACTAGCGGGGGGGGTATCTACGAGCAGTACTTC	CASRTSGGGIYEQYF
TRBV5-6	.	TRBD2	TRBJ2-1	TGTGCCAGCAGCCGACTAGCGGGGAGTACCTACAATGAGCAGTTCTTC	CASSRLAGSTYNEQFF
TRBV18	.	.	TRBJ1-5	TGTGCCAGCTCACCACTGGGGGGCAATCAGCCCCAGCATTTT	CASSPLGGNQPQHF
TRBV7-8	.	.	TRBJ1-5	TGTGCCAGCAGCTTAGACCGCAATCAGCCCCAGCATTTT	CASSLDRNQPQHF
TRBV2	.	.	TRBJ2-5	TGTGCCAGCCGGGAAGGTGGGCCGCCGCAAGAGACCCAGTACTTC	CASREGGPPQETQYF
TRBV4-3	once	TRBD2	TRBJ2-6	TGCGCCAGCAGCCAAGATGGGCAGCGGGGGGGCTCTGGGGCCAACGTCCTGACTTTC	CASSQDGQRGGSGANVLTF
TRBV6-1	.	.	TRBJ1-2	TGTGCCAGCAGGGTACAGGGATATGGCTACACCTTC	CASRVQGYGYTF
TRBV5-3	.	.	TRBJ2-7	TGTGCCAGAAGCTTCGACAACGGGGAGCCCTACGAGCAGTACTTC	CARSFDNGEPYEQYF
TRBV7-2	.	.	TRBJ1-2	TGTGCCAGCAGCTTCGACAGGAGCTATGGCTACACCTTC	CASSFDRSYGYTF
TRBV15	.	.	TRBJ2-1	TGTGCCACCAGCAGACCCCAAGGGGGCAATGAGCAGTTCTTC	CATSRPQGGNEQFF
TRBV7-3	few	.	TRBJ1-1	TGTGCCAGCAGCCCGGGACAAACCCTTGAAGCTTTCTTT	CASSPGQTLEAFF
TRBV9	.	.	TRBJ2-5	TGTGCCAGCAGCGTAGCTACCCATGGGCAGCAAGAGACCCAGTACTTC	CASSVATHGQQETQYF
TRBV19	.	.	TRBJ1-5	TGTGCCAGTAGCCCAGGGTACAATCAGCCCCAGCATTTT	CASSPGYNQPQHF
TRBV19	.	TRBD2	TRBJ2-7	TGTGCCAGTAACCCTTCTCCGGGACTAGCGGGGGGGAACTCCTACGAGCAGTACTTC	CASNPSPGLAGGNSYEQYF
TRBV6-5	.	TRBD1	TRBJ1-1	TGTGCCAGCATCAGGGGGGGTGGGAACACTGAAGCTTTCTTT	CASIRGGGNTEAFF
TRBV6-6	few	.	TRBJ2-3	TGTGCCAGCAGTGGCCTTGGTGCGAACGCAGATACGCAGTATTTT	CASSGLGANADTQYF
TRBV4-1	.	TRBD1	TRBJ2-7	TGCGCCAGCAGCCAGGCCGGGACAGGAGCCTACGAGCAGTACTTC	CASSQAGTGAYEQYF
TRBV5-6	.	.	TRBJ1-4	TGTGCCAGCAGCTTGGGCGGACGGGCAGGACCGAATGAAAAACTGTTTTTT	CASSLGGRAGPNEKLFF
TRBV7-9	few	.	TRBJ1-2	TGTGCCAGCAGCCCACACCAGCCGGGCTCAAGGAACTATGGCTACACCTTC	CASSPHQPGSRNYGYTF
TRBV30	.	.	TRBJ2-7	TGTGCCTGGAGGTACAGGGACGCCTACGAGCAGTACTTC	CAWRYRDAYEQYF
TRBV4-2	.	TRBD2	TRBJ2-3	TGTGCCAGCAGCCAAGACCCGGGGGGGACAGATACGCAGTATTTT	CASSQDPGGTDTQYF
TRBV19	.	TRBD1	TRBJ1-6	TGTGCCAGTAACCGGGACAGGTCATATAATTCACCCCTCCACTTT	CASNRDRSYNSPLHF
TRBV6-1	.	.	TRBJ2-1	TGTGCCAGCAGTCCCCTAGCGAATGAGCAGTTCTTC	CASSPLANEQFF
TRBV5-1	.	.	TRBJ2-1	TGCGCCAGCAGCCTTACAGGGAGCTCCTACAATGAGCAGTTCTTC	CASSLTGSSYNEQFF
TRBV29-1	.	TRBD2	TRBJ2-7	TGCAGCGTTGGGAAAGGGGAGGGCTACGAGCAGTACTTC	CSVGKGEGYEQYF
TRBV7-2	.	TRBD1	TRBJ1-2	TGTGCCAGCAGCGCGGGACAGGCAATCCATGGCTACACCTTC	CASSAGQAIHGYTF
TRBV29-1	few	TRBD1	TRBJ2-7	TGCAGCGTTGATGGACAGGGCTACGAGCAGTACTTC	CSVDGQGYEQYF
TRBV19	.	.	TRBJ2-7	TGTGCCAGTAGTATAGATCTATCGAAGGGTTACGAGCAGTACTTC	CASSIDLSKGYEQYF
TRBV11-3	.	TRBD1	TRBJ1-1	TGTGCCAGCAGCTTACACAGGGGGAGCACTGAAGCTTTCTTT	CASSLHRGSTEAFF
TRBV7-2	few	.	TRBJ2-7	TGTGCCAGCAGCTCCCCCTCCTACGAGCAGTACTTC	CASSSPSYEQYF
TRBV10-2	.	TRBD1	TRBJ2-7	TGCGCCAGCAGTGCCCGGACAGGGACGGCCTACGAGCAGTACTTC	CASSARTGTAYEQYF
TRBV7-9	.	.	TRBJ2-7	TGTGCCAGCAGCTCTGACTCCTCCTACGAGCAGTACTTC	CASSSDSSYEQYF
TRBV5-5	once	.	TRBJ1-2	TGTGCCAGCAGCTTTGACCCAAGTTACTATGGCTACACCTTC	CASSFDPSYYGYTF
TRBV23-1	.	.	TRBJ1-2	TGCGCCAGCTTCGAGGGGCTAGCTAACTATGGCTACACCTTC	CASFEGLANYGYTF
TRBV11-3	.	.	TRBJ2-7	TGTGCCAGCAGCTTAGGGGGCCACGAGCAGTACTTC	CASSLGGHEQYF
TRBV6-6	.	.	TRBJ1-3	TGTGCCAGCACCGCCGGCCTAAGGGGAAACACCATATATTTT	CASTAGLRGNTIYF
TRBV5-1	.	.	TRBJ2-1	TGCGCCAGCTCTCCGGGGGACAAGACATACAATGAGCAGTTCTTC	CASSPGDKTYNEQFF
TRBV5-1	.	.	TRBJ1-1	TGCGCCAGCAGCTTGGCGGAGAACACTGAAGCTTTCTTT	CASSLAENTEAFF
TRBV19	.	.	TRBJ2-5	TGTGCCAGTAGTCCCGGGATTCTAGAGACCCAGTACTTC	CASSPGILETQYF
TRBV19	.	.	TRBJ1-2	TGTGCCAGTGTGGGACGGGCCGGCTATGGCTACACCTTC	CASVGRAGYGYTF
TRBV25-1	.	.	TRBJ2-3	TGTGCCAGCAGTGAATCCCGCTTAGCAGATACGCAGTATTTT	CASSESRLADTQYF
TRBV6-1	.	.	TRBJ2-7	TGTGCCAGCAGTGACGAGCAGTACTTC	CASSDEQYF
TRBV6-5	.	.	TRBJ2-7	TGTGCCAGCAGTTACACCTCTTACGAGCAGTACTTC	CASSYTSYEQYF
TRBV4-2	.	TRBD2	TRBJ2-3	TGTGCCAGCAGCCCCGGGACTAGCGGGGGGGACGCGGATACGCAGTATTTT	CASSPGTSGGDADTQYF
TRBV20-1	.	.	TRBJ1-2	TGCAGTGCTAGAGATATGGCAACATCCTTC	CSARDMATSF